This T cell receptor beta chain appears in the sequencing data of a study of T cells in Graves' hyperthyroidism and ophthalmopathy. RNA transcripts were the template for amplifying TCR beta CDR3 regions. HTBI primers drove first-round RT-PCR of the TCR CDR3. Using its own MiXCR run on the multiplex PCR reads, TCRdb lists one record per CDR3 protein. The data contain about half a million distinct CDR3 sequences, around 16% of them seen just once; the ten biggest clones take up about 29%. Diagnoses were established using clinical symptoms, serum thyroxine and TRAb, thyroid ultrasound and orbital computed tomography. This clonotype was picked up a small number of times. The germline gives CDR1 DFQATT, CDR2 SNEGSKA (reference sequence). With 6 bases removed from V and 0 bases from J, the gap between germline ends came to 18 bases. The CDR3 spans 16 residues.

This chain uses TRBV20-1 with TRBJ2-1; perhaps D is TRBD1 or TRBD2 (5 bases each). Source material: blood. The TCR comes from a woman aged 25-40 years with Graves' ophthalmopathy. CDR3 nucleotide sequence: TGCAGTGCCTTCGACCCGGGACCGGGCTCCTACAATGAGCAGTTCTTC. Its translation: CSAFDPGPGSYNEQFF.